The present TCR beta chain was sequenced within a study of cytomegalovirus exposure and HLA in healthy donors. On the study more broadly: The roughly 670 first-cohort repertoires shared a platform with the approximately 130 validation repertoires, as reported in a later analysis.

Germline V gene lookup returns CDR1 MDHEN and CDR2 SYDVKM. V was clipped by 6 bases and J by 9 bases; unmatched bases: 9. The CDR3 loop spans 14 amino acids. Note on this clone: Its specificity is unknown.

Some clones are missing from TCRdb's copy, which holds only in-frame ones; the method was immunoSEQ multiplex PCR. This table holds approximately 160,000 clones, 84% found once. Study-level points and caveats: Many donors shared some public TCRs, even though most TCR sequences were rare. Cytomegalovirus-associated status was assigned to 150 or so TCR beta chains. A few CMV-associated chains were confirmed in vitro to be specific for CMV antigens.

The genes are TRBV28 and TRBJ2-1; the match to TRBD1 covers 9 bases. This sequence was found in a man in his thirties or forties in good health and CMV-seropositive. Sequencing was done on a sample of PBMCs. CDR3 DNA: TGTGCCAGCAGCAAATTGGACAGGGGCAGTGAGCAGTTCTTC. This encodes CASSKLDRGSEQFF.